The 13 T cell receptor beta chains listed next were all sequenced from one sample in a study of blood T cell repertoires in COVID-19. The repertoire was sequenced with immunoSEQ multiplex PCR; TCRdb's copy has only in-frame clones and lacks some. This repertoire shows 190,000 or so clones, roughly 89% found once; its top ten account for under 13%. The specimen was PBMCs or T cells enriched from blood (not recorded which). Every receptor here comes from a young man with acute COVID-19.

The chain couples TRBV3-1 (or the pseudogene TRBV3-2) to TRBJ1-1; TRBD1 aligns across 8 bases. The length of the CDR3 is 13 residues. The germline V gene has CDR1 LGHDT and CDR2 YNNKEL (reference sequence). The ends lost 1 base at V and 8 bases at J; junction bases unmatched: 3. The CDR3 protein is CASSQVQGAEAFF. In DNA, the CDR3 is TGTGCCAGCAGCCAAGTCCAGGGGGCGGAAGCTTTCTTT.

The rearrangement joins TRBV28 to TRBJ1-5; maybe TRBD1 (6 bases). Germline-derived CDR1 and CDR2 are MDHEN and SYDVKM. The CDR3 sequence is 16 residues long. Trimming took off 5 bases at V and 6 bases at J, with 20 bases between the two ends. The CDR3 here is CASSLSSDSWGQPQHF. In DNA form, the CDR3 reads TGTGCCAGCAGTCTCTCCTCGGACAGTTGGGGTCAGCCCCAGCATTTT.

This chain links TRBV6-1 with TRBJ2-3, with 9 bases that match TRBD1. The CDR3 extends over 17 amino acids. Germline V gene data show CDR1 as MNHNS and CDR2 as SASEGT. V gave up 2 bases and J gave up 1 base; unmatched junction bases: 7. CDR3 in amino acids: CASSEFGQGIRTDTQYF. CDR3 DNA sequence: TGTGCCAGCAGTGAATTTGGACAGGGGATCCGCACAGATACGCAGTATTTT.

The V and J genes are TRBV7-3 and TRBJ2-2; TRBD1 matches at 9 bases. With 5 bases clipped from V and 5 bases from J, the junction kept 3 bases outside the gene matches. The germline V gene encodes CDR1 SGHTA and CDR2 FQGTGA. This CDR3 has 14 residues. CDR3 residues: CASSRQGETGELFF. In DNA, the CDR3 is TGTGCCAGCAGCCGACAGGGGGAGACCGGGGAGCTGTTTTTT. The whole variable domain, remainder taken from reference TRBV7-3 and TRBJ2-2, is GAGVSQTPSNKVTEKGKYVELRCDPISGHTALYWYRQSLGQGPEFLIYFQGTGAADDSGLPNDRFFAVRPEGSVSTLKIQRTERGDSAVYLCASSRQGETGELFFGEGSRLTVL.

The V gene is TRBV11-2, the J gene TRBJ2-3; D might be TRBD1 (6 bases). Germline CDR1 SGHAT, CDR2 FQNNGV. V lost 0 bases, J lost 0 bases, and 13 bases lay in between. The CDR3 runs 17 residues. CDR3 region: CASSLDDGTSSTDTQYF. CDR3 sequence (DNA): TGTGCCAGCAGCTTAGATGACGGGACATCTAGCACAGATACGCAGTATTTT.

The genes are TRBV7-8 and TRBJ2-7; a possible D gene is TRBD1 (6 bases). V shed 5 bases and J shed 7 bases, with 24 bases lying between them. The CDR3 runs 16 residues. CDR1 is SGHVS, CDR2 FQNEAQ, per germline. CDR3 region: CASSPLAGTTVLEQYF. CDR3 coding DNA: TGTGCCAGCAGCCCCCTAGCCGGGACAACTGTCTTGGAGCAGTACTTC.

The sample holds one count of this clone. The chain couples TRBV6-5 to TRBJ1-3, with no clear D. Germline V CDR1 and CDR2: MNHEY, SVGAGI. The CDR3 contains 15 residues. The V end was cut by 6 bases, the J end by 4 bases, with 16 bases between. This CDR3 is CASSSRGREGNTIYF. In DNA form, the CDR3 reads TGTGCCAGCAGCTCGCGTGGGAGGGAGGGAAACACCATATATTTT.

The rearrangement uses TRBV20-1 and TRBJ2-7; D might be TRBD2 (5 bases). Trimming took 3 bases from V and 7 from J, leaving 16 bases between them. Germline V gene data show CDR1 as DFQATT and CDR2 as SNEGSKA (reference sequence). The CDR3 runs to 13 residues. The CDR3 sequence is CSASNLAGMEQYF. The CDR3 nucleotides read TGCAGTGCTAGTAACCTGGCCGGGATGGAGCAGTACTTC.

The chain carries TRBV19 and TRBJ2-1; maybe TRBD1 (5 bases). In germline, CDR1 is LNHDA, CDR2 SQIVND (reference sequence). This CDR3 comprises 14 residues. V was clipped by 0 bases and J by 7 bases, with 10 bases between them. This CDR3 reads CASSIDGAFNEQFF. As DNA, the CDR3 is TGTGCCAGTAGTATAGATGGGGCTTTTAATGAGCAGTTCTTC. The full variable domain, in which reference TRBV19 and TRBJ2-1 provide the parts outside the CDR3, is DGGITQSPKYLFRKEGQNVTLSCEQNLNHDAMYWYRQDPGQGLRLIYYSQIVNDFQKGDIAEGYSVSREKKESFPLTVTSAQKNPTAFYLCASSIDGAFNEQFFGPGTRLTVL.

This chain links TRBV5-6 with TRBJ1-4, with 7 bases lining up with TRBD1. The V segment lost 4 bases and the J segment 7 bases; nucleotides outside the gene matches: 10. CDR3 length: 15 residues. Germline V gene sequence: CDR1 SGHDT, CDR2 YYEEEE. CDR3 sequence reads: CASSVRQGRSEKLFF. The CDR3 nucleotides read TGTGCCAGCAGCGTTCGACAGGGACGAAGTGAAAAACTGTTTTTT.

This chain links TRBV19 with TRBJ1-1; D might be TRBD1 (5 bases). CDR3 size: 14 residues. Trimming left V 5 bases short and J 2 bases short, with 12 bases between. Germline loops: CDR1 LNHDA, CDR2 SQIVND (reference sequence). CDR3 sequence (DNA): TGTGCCAGTAGTCCCCAGACAGCAAACACTGAAGCTTTCTTT. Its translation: CASSPQTANTEAFF.

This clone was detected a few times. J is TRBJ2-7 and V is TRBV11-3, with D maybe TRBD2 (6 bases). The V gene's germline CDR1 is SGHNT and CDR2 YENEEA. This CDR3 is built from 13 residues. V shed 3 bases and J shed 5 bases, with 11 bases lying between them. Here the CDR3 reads CASSLGGEDEQYF. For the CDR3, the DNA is TGTGCCAGCAGCTTGGGTGGGGAGGACGAGCAGTACTTC.

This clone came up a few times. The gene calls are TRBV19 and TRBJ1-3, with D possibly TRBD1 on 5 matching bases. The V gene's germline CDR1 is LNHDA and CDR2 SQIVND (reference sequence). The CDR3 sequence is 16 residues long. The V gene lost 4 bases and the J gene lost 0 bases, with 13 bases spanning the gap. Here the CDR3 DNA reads TGTGCCAGTAGTAAAAGAAGACAGAACTCTGGAAACACCATATATTTT. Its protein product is CASSKRRQNSGNTIYF.